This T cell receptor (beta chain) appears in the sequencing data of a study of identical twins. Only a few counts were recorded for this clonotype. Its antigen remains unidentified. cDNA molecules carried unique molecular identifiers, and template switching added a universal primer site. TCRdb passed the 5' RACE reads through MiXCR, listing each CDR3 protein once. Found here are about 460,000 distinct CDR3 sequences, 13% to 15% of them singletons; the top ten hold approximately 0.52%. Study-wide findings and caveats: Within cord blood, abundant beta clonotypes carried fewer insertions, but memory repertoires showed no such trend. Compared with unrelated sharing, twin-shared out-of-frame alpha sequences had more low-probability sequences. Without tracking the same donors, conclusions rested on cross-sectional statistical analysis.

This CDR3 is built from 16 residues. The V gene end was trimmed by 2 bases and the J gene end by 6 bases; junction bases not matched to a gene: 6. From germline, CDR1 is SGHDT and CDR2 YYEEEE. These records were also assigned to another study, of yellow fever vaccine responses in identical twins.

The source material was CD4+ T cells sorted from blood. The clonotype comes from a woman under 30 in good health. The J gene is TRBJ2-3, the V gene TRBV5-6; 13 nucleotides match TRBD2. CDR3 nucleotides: TGTGCCAGCAGCTTCGCACTAGCGGGAGGGTCGGATACGCAGTATTTT. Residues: CASSFALAGGSDTQYF.